Sequencing of this T cell receptor (beta chain) was carried out in a study of blood T cell repertoires in COVID-19 (dated by TCRdb to 2020 to 2021). Notes on the research overall: Samples covering the acute and convalescent phases of COVID-19 were provided by collaborators in the United States, Italy and Spain. The dataset comprised deeply sampled blood TCRbeta repertoires from subjects exposed to, actively infected with, or recovered from COVID-19. The prospective study material was composed of cDNA or gDNA derived from T cells, B-cell-depleted T cells, or PBMCs. The repertoires were released in a freely available public database meant as a resource for research on the immune response to SARS-CoV-2. Samples were obtained from the ongoing ImmuneRACE study (first 160 participants) and from over 1,000 subjects provided by 6 global collaborators. HLA class I and class II types, where available, came from metadata supplied by the sample provider rather than from assay-based typing. The sample metadata nearly always contained a de-identified subject ID, COVID-19 status, age in years and sex. Study-wide findings and limitations: The quantity of clinical and demographic metadata differed by source and by participant and was supplied without curation.

TCRbeta CDR3 regions were amplified from genomic DNA using the immunoSEQ Assay, a bias-controlled multiplex PCR. Turning to the authors' computational methods: Within the assay, amplification of reference gene primers was used to estimate how many nucleated cells each sample contained. To quantify the absolute abundance of each unique TCRbeta CDR3 rearrangement, sequence reads were collapsed and filtered. For each sample, productive Simpson clonality was calculated as the square root of Simpson's diversity index across productive rearrangements. Imported from immuneACCESS, the table was reduced by TCRdb to in-frame sequences with V and J called. These copies leave out some clones; in studies compared against another copy, an unresolved V gene accounts for under half, and the cause of the remainder is not known. Clone size and V and J calls were adopted from that table, with D and trimming inferred from the DNA. The table for this sample lists approximately 58,000 clones; roughly four fifths of them were counted only once. The ten largest clonotypes hold more than 30% of the sample.

In Seattle, one collaborating source enrolled patients while the infection was active and tracked those patients longitudinally over the course of disease. Whole blood was collected in K2EDTA tubes by collaborating institutions according to the institutions' own protocols. For TCRbeta analysis, collaborators shipped samples as frozen whole blood, isolated PBMCs, or DNA extracted from either of those sample types. In regard to this clone: It lacks a known antigen. No base quality information exists; no much larger clone differs at one position.

CDR1 and CDR2, looked up from the germline V gene, are KGHSH and LQKENI. Relative to germline, V is missing 0 bases and J is missing 5 bases, with 3 bases of the junction outside any gene match. The CDR3 runs 14 amino acids, cysteine and phenylalanine included. Only the CDR3 DNA stays, 42 bases, in frame from base 1. Sequenced: peripheral blood. The rearranged chain carries TRBV18 and TRBJ2-5; a stretch of 7 junction bases matches TRBD1. This sequence originates from a man in his 60s with COVID-19, enrolled during active disease. The nucleotide sequence reads TGTGCCAGCTCACCACCGACAGGGAAGGAGACCCAGTACTTC. It is translated as CASSPPTGKETQYF.